This is a list of T cell receptor beta chains from one sample in a study of blood T cell repertoires in COVID-19. Generated by immunoSEQ multiplex PCR, the TCRdb table keeps only in-frame clones and is missing some. The sample holds under 200,000 clones, around 82% seen once. The sample taken for sequencing was PBMCs or T cells enriched from blood (not recorded which). These TCRs come from a woman aged 60-75 years with acute COVID-19. CDR3s include the opening cysteine and the closing phenylalanine or tryptophan. The D gene is left open where the match is weak. Clone size appears in some rows only: once, few, many, or a class for an expanded clone.

cdr3_nt cdr3_aa j_call clone_size v_call d_call
TGTGCCAGCTCACCACTCCACCGGAATGAGCAGTTCTTC CASSPLHRNEQFF TRBJ2-1 - TRBV18 -
TGTGCCAGCAGTGCCCTAACAGGGATTGGCTACACCTTC CASSALTGIGYTF TRBJ1-2 once TRBV25-1 -
TGTGCCAGCAGTTATGGGACTAGCTCCTACAATGAGCAGTTCTTC CASSYGTSSYNEQFF TRBJ2-1 once TRBV28 TRBD2
TGTGCCAGCAGCCAAAGCGGGAGGTTCACAGATACGCAGTATTTT CASSQSGRFTDTQYF TRBJ2-3 - TRBV7-2 TRBD2
TGTGCCAGCAGCTCCAGGGTAGGTCAGCCCCAGCATTTT CASSSRVGQPQHF TRBJ1-5 few TRBV7-2 -
TGTGCCAACCGACTCCTCGGCGGGAGTAACTTGCCCGGGGAGCTGTTTTTT CANRLLGGSNLPGELFF TRBJ2-2 - TRBV11-3 TRBD2
TGTGCCAGCAGTGAAAAACTAGCGGGAGTATACGAGCAGTACTTC CASSEKLAGVYEQYF TRBJ2-7 - TRBV2 TRBD2
TGTGCCAGCCTCCCGATAGCGGGATTGGGCACAGATACGCAGTATTTT CASLPIAGLGTDTQYF TRBJ2-3 - TRBV5-4 TRBD2
TGTGCCAGCAGCTTAGACGCCAGGCAGAACACTGAAGCTTTCTTT CASSLDARQNTEAFF TRBJ1-1 - TRBV7-6 -
TGTGCCAGCAGTTCCCTTAATGAAAAACTGTTTTTT CASSSLNEKLFF TRBJ1-4 - TRBV28 -
TGTGCCAGCAGCTTATGGTCAGGGGGCCATGGCTACACCTTC CASSLWSGGHGYTF TRBJ1-2 - TRBV7-2 TRBD1
TGTGCCTGGACCAGGGGACAAGCAAATTCACCCCTCCACTTT CAWTRGQANSPLHF TRBJ1-6 - TRBV30 -
TGTGCCAGCAGCTTGGGTCAGTCGTATAATTCACCCCTCCACTTT CASSLGQSYNSPLHF TRBJ1-6 - TRBV5-4 -
TGCGCCAGCAGCCAAGATCCGAGCGGGAGGGCTTCTAAAAACAATGAGCAGTTCTTC CASSQDPSGRASKNNEQFF TRBJ2-1 - TRBV4-3 TRBD2
TGTGCCAGCAGCTTAGGGCGGACAGACGGGATGAACACTGAAGCTTTCTTT CASSLGRTDGMNTEAFF TRBJ1-1 - TRBV7-9 -
TGTGCCAGCAGCTTCCCCAGGGGAAACACTGAAGCTTTCTTT CASSFPRGNTEAFF TRBJ1-1 - TRBV5-4 -
TGTGCCAGCTCACCAGCTCGGGAGAACACTGAAGCTTTCTTT CASSPARENTEAFF TRBJ1-1 few TRBV18 -
TGTGCCAGTAGTATTTTCGAAGGGGGAACCCCGCTAGGGACCCAGTACTTC CASSIFEGGTPLGTQYF TRBJ2-5 - TRBV19 -
TGTGCCAGCAGCCACAACAGGGGGCCGAAAGGCTACACCTTC CASSHNRGPKGYTF TRBJ1-2 once TRBV5-8 TRBD1
TGTGCCAGCAGTGTGACCGGGACTTCAGAGCAGTTCTTC CASSVTGTSEQFF TRBJ2-1 - TRBV9 -
TGTGCTAGTGGTTCCTTCAGGGGGTCAGTACTCGTGGGGACTGAAGCTTTCTTT CASGSFRGSVLVGTEAFF TRBJ1-1 - TRBV12-5 TRBD1
TGTGCCAGCTCGACCGGGACAGACTATGGCTACACCTTC CASSTGTDYGYTF TRBJ1-2 - TRBV18 TRBD1
TGTGCCAGCTCACCGCGTACTCTGGACAGCTCGGTTGGCTACACCTTC CASSPRTLDSSVGYTF TRBJ1-2 - TRBV18 -
TGTGCCAGCAGCCATGGACAGGATAATTCACCCCTCCACTTT CASSHGQDNSPLHF TRBJ1-6 - TRBV7-9 TRBD1
TGTGCCAGCAGCTATAGCGGGTCCTACAATGAGCAGTTCTTC CASSYSGSYNEQFF TRBJ2-1 few TRBV7-2 TRBD2
TGTGCCACCAGCAGAGGACAGGGGGCGTACATCTATGGCTACACCTTC CATSRGQGAYIYGYTF TRBJ1-2 - TRBV15 TRBD1
TGTGCCAGCAGTTTTCTCCGGGAGCAGGCGACCCAGTACTTC CASSFLREQATQYF TRBJ2-5 - TRBV27 -
TGTGCCAGCAGCTTAGTCGGGGGCTCCTACAATGAGCAGTTCTTC CASSLVGGSYNEQFF TRBJ2-1 - TRBV11-3 -
TGTGCCAGCAGCCAAGAGGGGGCGGTCGGCTATGGCTACACCTTC CASSQEGAVGYGYTF TRBJ1-2 - TRBV16 TRBD1
TGCGCCAGCAGCCTTGGGACAGAAGCTTTCTTT CASSLGTEAFF TRBJ1-1 - TRBV5-1 -
TGTGCCAGCTCACCCGGGACAGGGTCTTCTGAAGCTTTCTTT CASSPGTGSSEAFF TRBJ1-1 - TRBV18 TRBD1
TGTGCCAGCAGCCAAGATCGGGGCGGGGTGGAGACCCAGTACTTC CASSQDRGGVETQYF TRBJ2-5 - TRBV3-1/TRBV3-2 -
TGTTCCTCCGGGACAGGATATGGCTACACCTTC CSSGTGYGYTF TRBJ1-2 - TRBV30 TRBD1
TGCGCCAGCAGCTTAAAGGGATCGAGACTAGCGGGGTCCACAGATACGCAGTATTTT CASSLKGSRLAGSTDTQYF TRBJ2-3 - TRBV5-1 TRBD2
TGTGCCAGCAGCAAAGAGGGACAGCAAGAGACCCAGTACTTC CASSKEGQQETQYF TRBJ2-5 - TRBV21-1 -
TGTGCCAGCAGCCAAGACAGGATGGAGGGGTATGGCTACACCTTC CASSQDRMEGYGYTF TRBJ1-2 few TRBV3-1/TRBV3-2 -
TGTGCCAGCAGCGAGACAGGCTCCACAGATACGCAGTATTTT CASSETGSTDTQYF TRBJ2-3 - TRBV7-2 -
TGTGCCAGCTCACCGGGGGCAGGAAGAAACACTGAAGCTTTCTTT CASSPGAGRNTEAFF TRBJ1-1 - TRBV18 -
TGTGCCAGCAGCAGCCAGGGAAGGATATCAGCCAAAAACATTCAGTACTTC CASSSQGRISAKNIQYF TRBJ2-4 - TRBV21-1 -
TGTGCCAGCAGCAAGCAGCGGGAGGACCCCATATCCGGGGAGCTGTTTTTT CASSKQREDPISGELFF TRBJ2-2 - TRBV21-1 -
TGTGCCAGTACGGTAGCGGGGGGATACACCGGGGAGCTGTTTTTT CASTVAGGYTGELFF TRBJ2-2 - TRBV9 TRBD2